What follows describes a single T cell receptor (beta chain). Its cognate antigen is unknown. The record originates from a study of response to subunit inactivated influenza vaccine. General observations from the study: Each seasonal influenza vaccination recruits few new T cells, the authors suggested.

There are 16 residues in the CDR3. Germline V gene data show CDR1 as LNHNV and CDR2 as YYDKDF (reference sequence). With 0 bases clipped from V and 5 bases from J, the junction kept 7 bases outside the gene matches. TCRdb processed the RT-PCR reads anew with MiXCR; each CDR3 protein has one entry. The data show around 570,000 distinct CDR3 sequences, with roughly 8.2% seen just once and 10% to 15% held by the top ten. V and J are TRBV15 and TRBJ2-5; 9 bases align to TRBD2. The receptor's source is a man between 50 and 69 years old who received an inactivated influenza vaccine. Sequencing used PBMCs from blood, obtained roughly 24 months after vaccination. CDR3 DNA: TGTGCCACCAGCAGAGACCCTAGCGGGATTCAGGAGACCCAGTACTTC. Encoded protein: CATSRDPSGIQETQYF.